One sample yielded the 18 T cell receptor beta chains listed below, sequenced in a study of graft-versus-host responses after intestinal transplantation. These receptors have no known antigen. Measured with immunoSEQ multiplex PCR; TCRdb has only the in-frame clones, and not every one. The table shows about 70,000 clones, with around 87% occurring only once. The sample here was unstimulated CD8+ T cells sorted from spleen or lymph node cells, taken before transplant. The origin of the receptors is a human donor who was the organ donor for an intestinal transplant.

The J gene is TRBJ1-2, the V gene TRBV6-1; no reliable D call. The CDR3 loop spans 12 amino acids. V was shortened by 1 base and J by 3 bases, with 3 bases between the two germline ends. From germline, CDR1 is MNHNS and CDR2 SASEGT. This CDR3 is CASSEGHYGYTF. The CDR3 nucleotides are TGTGCCAGCAGTGAAGGGCACTATGGCTACACCTTC.

This sequence joins TRBV9 and TRBJ1-3; possible D gene TRBD1, 5 bases. The germline gives CDR1 SGDLS, CDR2 YYNGEE. The length of the CDR3 is 15 residues. With 0 bases removed from V and 0 bases from J, the gap between germline ends came to 7 bases. CDR3 protein: CASSVGQSSGNTIYF. The CDR3 bases are TGTGCCAGCAGCGTAGGACAGTCCTCTGGAAACACCATATATTTT.

This clone was recorded once. This chain joins TRBV10-1 and TRBJ1-1; D ambiguous. Germline CDR1 and CDR2: WNHNN and SYGVQD (reference sequence). Deletions cut 3 bases from V and 5 bases from J, with 7 bases between. The CDR3 runs 12 residues. The CDR3 DNA reads as TGCGCCAGCAGTGATGAGGTTACTGAAGCTTTCTTT. It translates to CASSDEVTEAFF.

This clone appeared once. The chain uses TRBV2 and TRBJ1-1; unclear D gene. Trimming took 11 bases from V and 7 from J, leaving 17 bases between them. The CDR3 consists of 12 residues. CDR1 and CDR2 (germline): SNHLY, FYNNEI. The CDR3 protein is CAAHRGKNEAFF. CDR3 nucleotides: TGTGCCGCCCACCGGGGAAAGAATGAAGCTTTCTTT.

This sequence joins TRBV7-9 and TRBJ1-1; 8 bases are shared with TRBD1. Germline CDR1 reads SEHNR; CDR2 reads FQNEAQ (reference sequence). With 4 bases clipped from V and 4 bases from J, the junction kept 14 bases outside the gene matches. The CDR3 is 17 amino acids. CDR3 nucleotide sequence: TGTGCCAGCAGCTCCGGACAGGGAGATGTCGTAGGCACTGAAGCTTTCTTT. Its protein is CASSSGQGDVVGTEAFF.

V usage is TRBV9 and J usage is TRBJ2-3; 12 positions agree with TRBD2. V gave up 8 bases and J gave up 2 bases; unmatched junction bases: 6. Germline V gives CDR1 SGDLS, CDR2 YYNGEE. There are 15 residues in the CDR3. The CDR3: CASSLAGGATDTQYF. CDR3 nucleotides: TGTGCCAGTTCACTAGCGGGGGGAGCCACAGATACGCAGTATTTT.

This sequence joins TRBV20-1 and TRBJ2-3, with 7 nucleotides matching TRBD2. Germline values: CDR1 DFQATT, CDR2 SNEGSKA (reference sequence). The length of the CDR3 is 11 residues. J gave up 5 bases and V 5 bases, and 1 base lay outside the gene matches. The CDR3 sequence: CSAPGGDTQYF. The CDR3 DNA is TGCAGTGCTCCGGGGGGAGATACGCAGTATTTT.

J is TRBJ2-3 and V is TRBV29-1, with D possibly matching TRBD1 (7 bases). This CDR3 is built from 17 residues. Germline lookup yields CDR1 SQVTM and CDR2 ANQGSEA. The V end lost 0 bases, the J end lost 0 bases, and 16 bases lay between the germline ends. CDR3 protein: CSVEDRRGQTSTDTQYF. In DNA form, the CDR3 reads TGCAGCGTTGAAGATCGGAGGGGACAGACTAGCACAGATACGCAGTATTTT.

CDR3 residues: CASSHIRDRRNTEAFF. In DNA form, the CDR3 reads TGTGCCAGCAGCCACATCCGGGACAGGAGGAACACTGAAGCTTTCTTT. The J gene is TRBJ1-1, the V gene TRBV14; 8 bases agree with TRBD1. V dropped 3 bases and J dropped 1; count of bases not matched to a gene: 7. This CDR3 has 16 residues. Germline V lookup: CDR1 SGHDN, CDR2 FVKESK.

In nucleotides, the CDR3 is TGCAGCGTTGAAGACAAGGGGGGGGTGAACACTGAAGCTTTCTTT. This codes for CSVEDKGGVNTEAFF. The J gene is TRBJ1-1, the V gene TRBV29-1; a weak D match, TRBD1 (6 bases). Looked up from germline, CDR1 is SQVTM and CDR2 is ANQGSEA. Trimming cost V 0 bases and J 0 bases, with 11 bases left between them. This CDR3 contains 15 residues. The whole variable domain, filled in from reference TRBV29-1 and TRBJ1-1, reads SAVISQKPSRDICQRGTSLTIQCQVDSQVTMMFWYRQQPGQSLTLIATANQGSEATYESGFVIDKFPISRPNLTFSTLTVSNMSPEDSSIYLCSVEDKGGVNTEAFFGQGTRLTVV.

This chain uses TRBV13 with TRBJ2-3, with TRBD2 matching over 9 bases. CDR1 is PRHDT, CDR2 FYEKMQ, per germline (reference sequence). V was clipped by 5 bases and J by 5 bases; unmatched bases: 5. The CDR3 runs 14 residues. CDR3 loop: CASSGRGGGDTQYF. The CDR3 DNA follows: TGTGCCAGCAGCGGGCGGGGGGGCGGAGATACGCAGTATTTT. The full variable domain, in which reference TRBV13 and TRBJ2-3 provide the parts outside the CDR3, is AAGVIQSPRHLIKEKRETATLKCYPIPRHDTVYWYQQGPGQDPQFLISFYEKMQSDKGSIPDRFSAQQFSDYHSELNMSSLELGDSALYFCASSGRGGGDTQYFGPGTRLTVL.

This sequence joins TRBV7-6 and TRBJ1-4, with 8 bases identical to TRBD1. Germline CDR1 is SGHVS and CDR2 is FNYEAQ. This CDR3 spans 15 amino acids. Trimming removed 4 bases from V and 7 bases from J; junction bases left unmatched: 8. Here the CDR3 DNA reads TGTGCCAGCAGCTCTACAGGGGGAGAGGGTGAAAAACTGTTTTTT. Protein product: CASSSTGGEGEKLFF.

This chain links TRBV7-9 with TRBJ2-5; 7 positions agree with TRBD2. There are 12 residues in the CDR3. From germline, CDR1 is SEHNR and CDR2 FQNEAQ (reference sequence). V was clipped by 8 bases and J by 5 bases; unmatched bases: 5. The CDR3 region has the DNA TGTGCCAGCGGCGACGGGAGGGAGACCCAGTACTTC. This translates into CASGDGRETQYF.

CDR3 in amino acids: CASSLNGLSAGVEQYV. The CDR3 nucleotides are TGTGCCAGCAGTTTAAACGGGCTGTCCGCAGGGGTCGAGCAGTACGTC. This chain links TRBV28 with TRBJ2-7, with D perhaps TRBD1 (6 bases). Looked up from germline, CDR1 is MDHEN and CDR2 is SYDVKM. The CDR3 consists of 16 residues. The V and J ends lost 2 bases and 6 bases respectively, with 20 bases between them.

This chain links TRBV18 with TRBJ2-1, with D possibly matching TRBD2 (6 bases). The V gene lost 2 bases and the J gene lost 5 bases, with 7 bases spanning the gap. Germline loops: CDR1 KGHSH, CDR2 LQKENI. This CDR3 region has 13 residues. The CDR3 reads CASSPRTNNEQFF. The CDR3 coding sequence is TGTGCCAGCTCACCAAGGACTAACAATGAGCAGTTCTTC.

The genes are TRBV4-2 and TRBJ1-6; a weak D match, TRBD1 (5 bases). V was cut by 1 base and J by 2 bases, with 24 bases left in between. Germline V lookup: CDR1 LGHNA, CDR2 YNFKEQ. There are 21 residues in the CDR3. CDR3 loop: CASSQVMFLMPRQPYNSPLHF. CDR3 coding DNA: TGTGCCAGCAGCCAAGTCATGTTCTTGATGCCCCGACAGCCCTATAATTCACCCCTCCACTTT.

This clone was recorded once. Here the CDR3 reads CASSPFSSGGEAFF. The CDR3 DNA reads TGTGCCAGCTCACCATTTTCGTCCGGGGGTGAAGCTTTCTTT. The chain recombines TRBV18 with TRBJ1-1; maybe TRBD1 (5 bases). The germline V gene has CDR1 KGHSH and CDR2 LQKENI. This CDR3 is 14 amino acids long. V lost 2 bases and J lost 7, with 14 bases in between.

V is TRBV4-3 and J is TRBJ2-3; possible D gene TRBD2, 7 bases. Per germline, CDR1 LGHNA and CDR2 YSLEER. CDR3 length: 17 residues. Trimming took off 1 base at V and 2 bases at J, with 16 bases between the two ends. In DNA, the CDR3 is TGCGCCAGCAGCCAAGGTCTCGCGGGGGCTCTCACAGATACGCAGTATTTT. Translation: CASSQGLAGALTDTQYF.